This T cell receptor beta chain was found in a study of blood T cells in healthy people across ages. Study outcomes and limitations: The unknown donor CMV status may have confounded expanded clonotype changes. The lack of PBMC sorting stopped any conclusive naive versus antigen-experienced comparison. Measured against age, TCR beta diversity per million T cells decreased in a roughly linear manner.

In germline, CDR1 is ENHRY, CDR2 SYGVKD. CDR3 size: 14 residues. The germline V and J ends were trimmed by 5 bases and 9 bases, with 17 bases remaining between them. A second about 6 to 11 cycle PCR used barcoded and J-beta primers. Each TCR beta cDNA got a 12-nucleotide random molecular identifier. In TCRdb, the 5' RACE reads were re-called with MiXCR into one record per CDR3 protein. Among around 1,500,000 distinct CDR3 sequences, 42% were seen once, and the ten largest hold roughly 7.7%. In the case of this clonotype: The antigen remains unidentified.

The origin of this receptor is a woman younger than 30 in good health. The specimen was blood. The V call is TRBV10-3, the J call TRBJ1-5; possible D gene TRBD1, 5 bases. CDR3: CAISSGKTAPPQHF. The CDR3 DNA is TGTGCCATCAGTTCAGGGAAGACAGCCCCGCCCCAGCATTTT.